Listed below are T cell receptor beta chains from one sample, sequenced in a study of cytomegalovirus exposure and HLA in healthy donors. Assay used: immunoSEQ multiplex PCR; TCRdb lists only in-frame clones, some missing. The sample contains roughly 65,000 clones, roughly 75% of which appear only once. Input material: PBMCs. These receptors were obtained from a woman aged 25 to 39 in good health and CMV-seronegative. CDR3s include the opening cysteine and the closing phenylalanine or tryptophan. Each record gives: clone size, J gene, V gene, D gene, CDR3 protein, CDR3 DNA. D genes are given only for firm matches. Clone size, where shown, is once, few, many, or a class for clones that have expanded.

NA TRBJ2-7 TRBV18 TRBD1 CASSGTGQYEQYF TGTGCCAGCTCAGGGACAGGGCAGTACGAGCAGTACTTC
NA TRBJ1-3 TRBV29-1 NA CSVIQGSGNTIYF TGCAGCGTTATACAGGGCTCTGGAAACACCATATATTTT
NA TRBJ1-4 TRBV15 NA CATSRIVAEKLFF TGTGCCACCAGCAGGATAGTAGCTGAAAAACTGTTTTTT
NA TRBJ1-1 TRBV4-3 NA CASSQDADSNTEAFF TGCGCCAGCAGCCAAGATGCGGACAGTAACACTGAAGCTTTCTTT
NA TRBJ2-7 TRBV4-1 TRBD2 CASSLAGGQEQYF TGCGCCAGCAGCCTAGCGGGAGGGCAGGAGCAGTACTTC
NA TRBJ2-3 TRBV10-3 NA CAISSGGSGTDTQYF TGTGCCATCAGTTCCGGGGGATCAGGGACCGATACGCAGTATTTT
NA TRBJ1-2 TRBV9 NA CASSVGQEIYGYTF TGTGCCAGCAGCGTAGGACAGGAAATCTATGGCTACACCTTC
NA TRBJ1-2 TRBV18 TRBD1 CASSRSRTGYGYTF TGTGCCAGCTCCCGAAGTCGGACAGGCTATGGCTACACCTTC
NA TRBJ1-1 TRBV28 NA CASSLTSGPVGNEAFF TGTGCCAGCAGTCTGACTAGTGGGCCTGTCGGTAATGAAGCTTTCTTT
few TRBJ1-4 TRBV7-9 NA CASSVGPSTNEKLFF TGTGCCAGCAGCGTAGGGCCCTCAACTAATGAAAAACTGTTTTTT
NA TRBJ1-4 TRBV28 TRBD1 CASSSGQGNEKLFF TGTGCCAGCAGTTCGGGACAGGGGAATGAAAAACTGTTTTTT
NA TRBJ2-1 TRBV28 NA CASSSYNEQFF TGTGCCTCGAGCTCCTACAATGAGCAGTTCTTC
NA TRBJ2-1 TRBV30 TRBD2 CAWRPSGSYNEQFF TGTGCCTGGAGGCCTAGCGGGAGTTACAATGAGCAGTTCTTC
NA TRBJ2-7 TRBV4-1 TRBD2 CASSHQSGTLGYEQYF TGCGCCAGCAGCCATCAGAGCGGGACTCTTGGCTACGAGCAGTACTTC
NA TRBJ1-2 TRBV29-1 NA CSVGQNYGYTF TGCAGCGTTGGGCAGAACTATGGCTACACCTTC
NA TRBJ2-5 TRBV7-2 TRBD1 CASSYTGQDKETQYF TGTGCCAGCAGCTATACCGGACAGGACAAAGAGACCCAGTACTTC
NA TRBJ1-1 TRBV5-1 NA CASTPGQNTEAFF TGCGCCAGCACCCCTGGACAGAACACTGAAGCTTTCTTT
few TRBJ1-6 TRBV30 NA CAWSRGYSPLHF TGTGCCTGGAGTCGGGGGTATTCACCCCTCCACTTT
NA TRBJ2-3 TRBV4-3 NA CASSPGHFSTDTQYF TGCGCCAGCAGCCCTGGACATTTCTCCACAGATACGCAGTATTTT
NA TRBJ2-7 TRBV5-6 NA CASSPGLAYEQYF TGTGCCAGCAGCCCGGGACTTGCCTACGAGCAGTACTTC
NA TRBJ2-7 TRBV6-1 NA CASSEGAGRLYEQYF TGTGCCAGCAGTGAAGGGGCGGGGAGGCTCTACGAGCAGTACTTC
NA TRBJ1-5 TRBV28 NA CASSFVTGSNQPQHF TGTGCCAGCAGTTTCGTGACAGGTAGCAATCAGCCCCAGCATTTT
NA TRBJ2-1 TRBV10-2 NA CASSVPNYNEQFF TGCGCCAGCAGTGTTCCCAACTACAATGAGCAGTTCTTC
few TRBJ2-7 TRBV7-3 NA CASSFNRNYEQYF TGTGCCAGCAGCTTTAACAGAAACTACGAGCAGTACTTC
NA TRBJ1-2 TRBV11-2 NA CASSLGGIYGYTF TGTGCCAGCAGCTTGGGAGGGATCTATGGCTACACCTTC
NA TRBJ2-5 TRBV18 NA CASSPSSGVDETQYF TGTGCCAGCTCACCATCATCGGGAGTAGATGAGACCCAGTACTTC
once TRBJ1-4 TRBV13 TRBD1 CASSQGQGGKLFF TGTGCCAGCAGCCAGGGACAGGGCGGGAAACTGTTTTTT
NA TRBJ2-5 TRBV30 NA CAWSVRLHPQETQYF TGTGCCTGGAGTGTACGACTGCACCCCCAAGAGACCCAGTACTTC
NA TRBJ1-4 TRBV7-9 NA CASSGGLLNAGLFF TGTGCCAGCAGCGGAGGGCTGCTTAATGCTGGACTGTTTTTT
NA TRBJ2-7 TRBV29-1 NA CSVVQGLNEQYF TGCAGCGTTGTCCAGGGGCTCAACGAGCAGTACTTC
NA TRBJ2-7 TRBV5-1 NA CASSLESHGGYEQYF TGCGCCAGCAGCTTGGAAAGTCACGGCGGATACGAGCAGTACTTC
NA TRBJ2-7 TRBV28 TRBD1 CASTWTGEQYF TGTGCCAGCACCTGGACAGGGGAGCAGTACTTC
NA TRBJ1-1 TRBV9 TRBD1 CASSLTGGTEAFF TGTGCCAGCAGCTTAACAGGGGGCACTGAAGCTTTCTTT
once TRBJ1-5 TRBV19 NA CASSIIRGRQPQHF TGTGCCAGTAGTATAATCCGGGGAAGGCAGCCCCAGCATTTT
NA TRBJ2-7 TRBV6-7 NA CASSYSLGGRDF TGTGCCAGCAGTTACTCGTTAGGAGGTAGGGACTTC
NA TRBJ1-6 TRBV6-1 TRBD1 CATDREPNSPLHF TGTGCCACAGACAGGGAGCCCAATTCACCCCTCCACTTT
NA TRBJ1-2 TRBV10-2 TRBD1 CASSGDRVYGYTF TGCGCCAGCAGTGGAGACAGGGTCTATGGCTACACCTTC
NA TRBJ1-2 TRBV29-1 NA CSVVATDYGYTF TGCAGCGTTGTCGCGACAGATTATGGCTACACCTTC
NA TRBJ2-1 TRBV4-3 NA CASSQGGVGEYEQFF TGCGCCAGCAGCCAAGGGGGCGTCGGAGAATATGAGCAGTTCTTC
NA TRBJ2-7 TRBV7-2 TRBD1 CASSLAGTGIDEQYF TGTGCCAGCAGCTTAGCCGGGACAGGGATCGACGAGCAGTACTTC
medium-sized TRBJ1-1 TRBV30 NA CAWSVVGAAFF TGTGCCTGGAGTGTGGTGGGGGCCGCTTTCTTT
NA TRBJ1-6 TRBV4-1 NA CASSQRDGSSYNSPLHF TGCGCCAGCAGCCAACGGGACGGGAGCTCCTATAATTCACCCCTCCACTTT
NA TRBJ1-2 TRBV7-3 NA CASSEMTGGYGYTF TGTGCCAGCAGCGAGATGACCGGCGGCTATGGCTACACCTTC
few TRBJ2-2 TRBV5-1 TRBD1 CASSLAGAGTGDTGELFF TGCGCCAGCAGCTTGGCCGGGGCCGGGACAGGGGACACCGGGGAGCTGTTTTTT
few TRBJ2-7 TRBV25-1 NA CASSPPGLGDEQYF TGTGCCAGCAGTCCCCCAGGGTTAGGGGACGAGCAGTACTTC
NA TRBJ2-7 TRBV13 TRBD1 CASSLGRRQGYEQYF TGTGCCAGCAGCTTGGGGCGGAGACAGGGCTACGAGCAGTACTTC
NA TRBJ2-7 TRBV30 NA CAWSKTGAHEQYF TGTGCCTGGAGTAAGACGGGAGCCCACGAGCAGTACTTC
NA TRBJ1-1 TRBV30 TRBD1 CAWSPDRAAEAFF TGTGCCTGGAGTCCGGACAGGGCCGCTGAAGCTTTCTTT